This T cell receptor (beta chain) was documented in a study of shared clonotypes between healthy human individuals. The naive CD8 subset, CD45RO-negative cells positively selected for CCR7, excluded terminally differentiated effector memory CD45RA+ cells. V was pared by 4 bases and J by 9 bases, with 19 bases between. Germline loops: CDR1 SGHDT, CDR2 YYEEEE. The CDR3 is made up of 14 amino acids. The repertoire was sequenced with immunoSEQ multiplex PCR; TCRdb's copy has only in-frame clones and lacks some. The sample gives over 2 million clones, approximately 94% of which show up once; around 1.1% is in the top ten.

This clonotype originated in a man younger than 30 in good health. J is TRBJ1-2 and V is TRBV5-6; tentative D call: TRBD1 (6 bases). Sequences were obtained from naive CD8+ T cells sorted from blood. In nucleotides, the CDR3 is TGTGCCAGCAGCCCGGCGGGGGGCCTATGGAGCTACACCTTC. Translation gives CASSPAGGLWSYTF.